This TCR beta chain was sequenced in a study of blood T cell repertoires in COVID-19 (dated by TCRdb to 2019 to 2021). Turning to the overall study: Collaborator samples came from the United States, Italy and Spain and covered acute and convalescent phases of COVID-19. Samples were obtained from the ongoing ImmuneRACE study (first 160 participants) and from some 1,300 subjects provided by 6 global collaborators. Nearly every sample came with metadata listing a de-identified subject ID, COVID-19 status, age in years and sex. A freely available public database, intended as a resource for researchers studying the immune response to SARS-CoV-2, is where the repertoires were released. Where available, HLA class I and class II types were obtained from metadata supplied by the sample provider rather than from assay-based typing. The material from the prospective study consisted of cDNA or gDNA derived from T cells, B-cell-depleted T cells, or PBMCs. The dataset comprised deeply sampled blood TCRbeta repertoires from subjects exposed to, actively infected with, or recovered from COVID-19.

Participants in the prospective study were enrolled through a virtual design, were aged roughly 18 to 90 years, and lived in roughly 26 United States geographic areas. In the prospective study, cohorts were assigned on the basis of participant-reported clinical history obtained from a screening survey and a study questionnaire. For ImmuneRACE Cohort 3, a participant was defined as recovered based on two consecutive negative NP/OP PCR tests, clearance by a healthcare professional, or resolution of symptoms. In the prospective study, whole blood, serum and a nasopharyngeal or oropharyngeal swab were collected from each participant by mobile phlebotomists. Participants in the prospective study had the option to provide additional blood draws and questionnaires over a roughly 2-month period. Before DNA extraction, prospective study blood samples were shipped either frozen or at room temperature. The immunoSEQ Assay, a bias-controlled multiplex PCR, was used to amplify TCRbeta CDR3 regions from genomic DNA. The paper's data handling went like this. The number of nucleated cells in each sample was estimated by amplification of reference gene primers within the assay. To quantify the absolute abundance of each unique TCRbeta CDR3 rearrangement, sequence reads were collapsed and filtered. For each sample, productive Simpson clonality was calculated as the square root of Simpson's diversity index across productive rearrangements. TCRdb provides this immuneACCESS table in a form limited to in-frame rearrangements. Some clones are lacking; in checked studies, under half of them reflect an unresolved V gene, and why the rest are absent is not known. V and J calls and clone size are as listed in that table; D and trimming were resolved from the DNA. The sample includes approximately 170,000 clones, with approximately 84% observed a single time. Clones ranked in the top ten supply less than 15% of the sample.

On this clone: The target of this receptor is not known. No much larger clone is present one base from it, and per-base qualities are unavailable.

The CDR3 holds 18 amino acids from the cysteine to the phenylalanine. The DNA shown is the 54-base CDR3, in frame from base 1. CDR1 is given as LGHNA and CDR2 as YNFKEQ, both from the germline V gene. At the junction V is shortened by 6 bases and J by 7 bases; bases outside the gene matches: 19. The research as a whole found: How much clinical and demographic metadata was included differed by source and by participant, and the metadata was provided uncurated.

The source is a man in his fifties who had recovered from COVID-19. Sequenced material: PBMCs or T cells enriched from blood (not recorded which). The rearranged segments are TRBV4-2 and TRBJ2-5; 11 bases in between match TRBD1. For the CDR3, the sequence is CASSFGTGGIAGQGTQYF. The nucleotides are TGTGCCAGCAGTTTCGGGACAGGGGGGATAGCGGGGCAGGGGACCCAGTACTTC.